The T cell receptor (beta chain) under discussion was sequenced for a study of T cell changes during pregnancy in multiple sclerosis. Some clones are missing from TCRdb's copy, which holds only in-frame ones; the method was immunoSEQ multiplex PCR. Among some 36,000 clones listed, over 90% were seen once. The V gene's germline CDR1 is SGHDT and CDR2 YYEEEE. Trimming shortened V by 0 bases and J by 1 base, and 16 bases separated the two germline ends. The CDR3 contains 17 residues. This clonotype originated in a female donor with multiple sclerosis, enrolled in a pregnancy study. The chain employs TRBV5-6 and TRBJ1-2; D uncertain. This specimen was CD4+ T cells from peripheral blood mononuclear cells, taken in the second trimester of pregnancy. CDR3 DNA: TGTGCCAGCAGCTTGGGACAATTCACGAGGGTTAACTATGGCTACACCTTC. It translates to CASSLGQFTRVNYGYTF.